These 20 T cell receptor beta chains originate from one sample sequenced in a study of T cells in Graves' hyperthyroidism and ophthalmopathy. Amplified regions were TCR beta CDR3 sequences from RNA transcripts. HTBI primers were used for first-round RT-PCR of the TCR CDR3. TCRdb re-derived calls from the multiplex PCR reads in MiXCR, one entry per CDR3 protein. Of about 350,000 distinct CDR3 sequences listed, approximately 20% are singletons. The sequencing input was blood. Receptors originate from a woman aged 18-35 years with Graves' hyperthyroidism.

This clonotype was recorded at least ten times. The J gene is TRBJ1-2, the V gene TRBV5-1, with 9 nucleotides matching TRBD1. V was pared by 3 bases and J by 5 bases, with 11 bases of the junction left unmatched. The CDR3 extends over 16 amino acids. The germline V gene has CDR1 SGHRS and CDR2 YFSETQ. The CDR3 DNA reads TGCGCCAGCAGCTCTGAACCTCGACAGGGGGGGTATGGCTACACCTTC. It codes for CASSSEPRQGGYGYTF.

In its sample, this clonotype was seen many times. The chain carries TRBV6-4 and TRBJ2-2; 8 nucleotides align to TRBD1. Germline values: CDR1 MRHNA, CDR2 SNTAGT. V trimming: 0 bases; J trimming: 6 bases; junction bases outside the gene matches: 6. This CDR3 has 16 residues. This chain's CDR3 is CASSDSETGASGELFF. For the CDR3, the DNA is TGTGCCAGCAGTGACTCAGAGACAGGGGCCTCCGGGGAGCTGTTTTTT.

This clonotype occurred many times. The genes are TRBV11-2 and TRBJ1-2; weak D call: TRBD1 (6 bases). Germline CDR1 SGHAT, CDR2 FQNNGV. The CDR3 spans 15 residues. Trimming removed 7 bases from V and 8 bases from J, with 23 bases in between. The CDR3 is CASTSRWGRREGYTF. The CDR3 DNA follows: TGTGCCAGCACTTCTCGATGGGGGCGCAGGGAAGGCTACACCTTC.

The chain carries TRBV3-1 and TRBJ1-2, with unresolved D. Germline loops: CDR1 LGHDT, CDR2 YNNKEL (reference sequence). CDR3 size: 13 residues. Trimming removed 0 bases at V and 7 bases at J, with 9 bases between. The CDR3 DNA reads as TGTGCCAGCAGCCAAGAACGTCACAGTGGCTACACCTTC. It is translated as CASSQERHSGYTF.

This clonotype was seen many times. This chain uses TRBV20-1 with TRBJ2-5; TRBD2 matches at 7 bases. This CDR3 contains 14 residues. V dropped 6 bases and J dropped 1; count of bases not matched to a gene: 8. The germline gives CDR1 DFQATT, CDR2 SNEGSKA (reference sequence). The CDR3 reads CSAGLVSIQETQYF. The CDR3 DNA sequence: TGCAGTGCCGGACTAGTCAGTATCCAAGAGACCCAGTACTTC.

There are many counts of this clonotype. The chain links TRBV20-1 to TRBJ2-2; possible D gene TRBD2, 7 bases. The germline V and J ends were trimmed by 0 bases and 3 bases, with 14 bases remaining between them. Germline V CDR1 and CDR2: DFQATT, SNEGSKA (reference sequence). The CDR3 contains 16 residues. The CDR3 DNA reads TGCAGTGCTAGAGATGGAAAGGGGGGGGACACCGGGGAGCTGTTTTTT. Translated, it gives CSARDGKGGDTGELFF.

This clonotype showed up many times. A much bigger clone sits one base away, suggesting this may be a read error. V is TRBV12-3 or TRBV12-4 and J is TRBJ2-5, with D tentatively TRBD1 (5 bases). This CDR3 has 13 residues. Trimming took off 11 bases at V and 4 bases at J, with 17 bases between the two ends. In DNA, the CDR3 is TGTGCCGGCCGAAGGGGCCCTAGAGAGACCCAGTACTTC. Translating gives CAGRRGPRETQYF.

The chain uses TRBV6-1 and TRBJ1-5; no reliable D call. Germline lookup yields CDR1 MNHNS and CDR2 SASEGT. Trimming removed 7 bases at V and 4 bases at J, with 11 bases between. The CDR3 runs to 13 residues. The CDR3 loop reads CASMREFNQPQHF. The CDR3 DNA is TGTGCCAGCATGAGAGAGTTTAATCAGCCCCAGCATTTT.

There are many counts of this clonotype. The chain links TRBV28 to TRBJ2-7; 12 bases align to TRBD2. The CDR3 is 16 residues long. The junction had 7 bases not matched to a gene; V was cut back by 5 bases and J by 2 bases. Germline V gene lookup returns CDR1 MDHEN and CDR2 SYDVKM. The CDR3 is CASSTRTSGDPYEQYF. The CDR3 DNA reads TGTGCCAGCAGTACCCGGACTAGCGGGGATCCCTACGAGCAGTACTTC.

This clonotype was detected only a few times. The chain combines TRBV6-5 with TRBJ1-1, with 7 bases identical to TRBD1. The J segment lost 6 bases and the V segment lost 4 bases, leaving 5 bases of the junction unmatched. This CDR3 spans 13 amino acids. CDR1 is MNHEY, CDR2 SVGAGI, per germline. The CDR3 DNA reads TGTGCCAGCAGTTGGGGGACAGTTTCTGAAGCTTTCTTT. Translated: CASSWGTVSEAFF.

This clonotype has at least ten counts. The chain recombines TRBV7-3 with TRBJ1-2; 7 bases line up with TRBD1. This CDR3 is built from 15 residues. The J segment lost 4 bases and the V segment lost 5 bases, leaving 10 bases of the junction unmatched. Germline lookup yields CDR1 SGHTA and CDR2 FQGTGA. The CDR3 loop is CASSLEGGGGYGYTF. CDR3 sequence (DNA): TGTGCCAGCAGCCTTGAAGGGGGCGGAGGCTATGGCTACACCTTC.

This clonotype was picked up many times. The chain recombines TRBV30 with TRBJ1-5, with unresolved D. With 0 bases removed from V and 0 bases from J, the gap between germline ends came to 0 bases. Germline CDR1 is GTSNPN and CDR2 is SVGIG (reference sequence). This CDR3 has 12 amino acids. The CDR3 reads CAWSVSNQPQHF. DNA for the CDR3: TGTGCCTGGAGTGTTAGCAATCAGCCCCAGCATTTT.

The sample holds many counts of this clonotype. The chain recombines TRBV29-1 with TRBJ2-5; D unclear. The CDR3 totals 12 residues. Germline CDR1 is SQVTM and CDR2 is ANQGSEA. V was shortened by 4 bases and J by 3 bases, with 9 bases between the two germline ends. In DNA, the CDR3 is TGCAGCGTTGGACGGAAGAAAGAGACCCAGTACTTC. Translating it yields CSVGRKKETQYF.

This sequence joins TRBV12-3 or TRBV12-4 and TRBJ2-5, with D uncertain. The V end was cut by 3 bases, the J end by 9 bases, with 8 bases between. The CDR3 runs to 11 residues. The CDR3, as DNA: TGTGCCAGCAGTTTCAAGGGTGCCCAGTACTTC. Its protein is CASSFKGAQYF.

In this sample, this clonotype turned up once. The rearrangement uses TRBV29-1 and TRBJ2-6; 8 nucleotides match TRBD1. V lost 3 bases and J lost 2; bases outside the gene matches: 3. This CDR3 is built from 15 residues. Germline V CDR1 and CDR2: SQVTM, ANQGSEA. CDR3 in amino acids: CSVDETGAGANVLTF. CDR3 nucleotides: TGCAGCGTTGATGAGACAGGGGCTGGGGCCAACGTCCTGACTTTC. Full variable domain (rest looked up from reference TRBV29-1 and TRBJ2-6): SAVISQKPSRDICQRGTSLTIQCQVDSQVTMMFWYRQQPGQSLTLIATANQGSEATYESGFVIDKFPISRPNLTFSTLTVSNMSPEDSSIYLCSVDETGAGANVLTFGAGSRLTVL.

This clonotype was picked up many times. The chain carries TRBV7-8 and TRBJ1-2; 9 positions match TRBD1. CDR3 length equals 15 residues. The V gene end was trimmed by 4 bases and the J gene end by 6 bases; junction bases not matched to a gene: 9. Germline V gene lookup returns CDR1 SGHVS and CDR2 FQNEAQ. CDR3 in amino acids: CASSSTRNRGHGYTF. The CDR3 DNA sequence: TGTGCCAGCAGCTCCACTAGAAACAGGGGGCATGGCTACACCTTC.

This clonotype was detected many times. This sequence joins TRBV2 and TRBJ2-7; 9 nucleotides agree with TRBD1. The V and J ends lost 7 bases and 0 bases, in that order; junction bases with no gene match: 4. Germline CDR1 and CDR2: SNHLY and FYNNEI. The CDR3 is 14 residues long. This CDR3 reads CASTGTGSSYEQYF. The CDR3 DNA is TGTGCCAGCACCGGGACAGGGAGCTCCTACGAGCAGTACTTC.

Comment on this clonotype: No conserved phenylalanine or tryptophan is present at the end of the CDR3, so a read error is the likely explanation. The DNA for the CDR3 is TGTGCCAGCGAAGACATAGCGAACACCGGGGAGCTGTTTGTT. The encoded protein is CASEDIANTGELFV. This chain connects TRBV6-1 to TRBJ2-2; D gene uncertain. There are 14 residues in the CDR3. Germline CDR1 is MNHNS and CDR2 is SASEGT. V was shortened by 8 bases and J by 0 bases, with 10 bases between the two germline ends.

This clonotype was detected only a few times. This chain uses TRBV12-3 or TRBV12-4 with TRBJ1-1; 10 positions agree with TRBD1. The J segment lost 4 bases and the V segment lost 5 bases, leaving 10 bases of the junction unmatched. The length of the CDR3 is 16 residues. The DNA of the CDR3 is TGTGCCAGCAGTCTCCGGGACAGGGGAAAAAGCACTGAAGCTTTCTTT. As protein: CASSLRDRGKSTEAFF.

Ten or more counts support this clonotype. This chain joins TRBV2 and TRBJ2-5, with D unresolved. CDR1 and CDR2 from the germline V gene are SNHLY and FYNNEI. This CDR3 contains 16 residues. Trimming pared 6 bases from V and 5 bases from J, leaving 22 bases between. In DNA, the CDR3 is TGTGCCAGCAGCGCATCCAGCCAGACACCGGCGGAGACCCAGTACTTC. Protein sequence: CASSASSQTPAETQYF. The full variable domain, its missing parts supplied by reference TRBV2 and TRBJ2-5, is EPEVTQTPSHQVTQMGQEVILRCVPISNHLYFYWYRQILGQKVEFLVSFYNNEISEKSEIFDDQFSVERPDGSNFTLKIRSTKLEDSAMYFCASSASSQTPAETQYFGPGTRLLVL.